This T cell receptor beta chain was identified in a study of PD-1 blockade in classical Hodgkin lymphoma. Trimming took off 5 bases at V and 2 bases at J, with 13 bases between the two ends. Germline CDR1 MGHRA, CDR2 YSYEKL. This CDR3 has 14 residues. The data were produced by immunoSEQ multiplex PCR, yet TCRdb's version contains in-frame clones alone and is incomplete. The table shows about 86,000 clones, with nearly 90% occurring only once. Each patient experienced a relapse that followed autologous stem cell transplantation, and brentuximab vedotin exposure varied. The V call is TRBV4-1, the J call TRBJ2-7; D not resolved. The sequencing here drew on peripheral blood mononuclear cells (PBMCs), taken before the second cycle of nivolumab. This receptor was obtained from a human donor with classical Hodgkin lymphoma. The CDR3 is CASSADLTTYEQYF. The CDR3 DNA is TGCGCCAGCAGCGCCGACCTAACCACCTACGAGCAGTACTTC.